The 15 T cell receptor beta chains in this list originate from one sample, sequenced in a study of blood T cell repertoires in COVID-19. Profiled with immunoSEQ multiplex PCR; TCRdb holds only in-frame clones, not every one. The table shows about 97,000 clones, with about 91% occurring only once. Specimen: peripheral blood. The source of these receptors is a man younger than 35 with acute or convalescent COVID-19.

The chain employs TRBV6-5 and TRBJ1-6; a possible D gene is TRBD1 (6 bases). V was shortened by 6 bases and J by 8 bases, with 11 bases between the two germline ends. The CDR3 sequence is 13 residues long. Germline CDR1 MNHEY, CDR2 SVGAGI. The CDR3 reads CASSEGGYSPLHF. CDR3 DNA: TGTGCCAGCAGCGAGGGGGGGTATTCACCCCTCCACTTT.

The V gene is TRBV6-6, the J gene TRBJ1-1; possibly TRBD1 for D (6 bases). Germline V gene lookup returns CDR1 MNHNY and CDR2 SVGAGI (reference sequence). V lost 4 bases, J lost 5 bases, and 20 bases lay in between. The CDR3 has 16 amino acids. The CDR3 loop is CASSSRQGSGRTEAFF. The CDR3 region has the DNA TGTGCCAGCAGTTCCCGGCAGGGGTCGGGTAGGACTGAAGCTTTCTTT.

The chain combines TRBV3-1 (or the pseudogene TRBV3-2) with TRBJ1-2; no definite D call. CDR1 LGHDT and CDR2 YNNKEL come from the germline V gene (reference sequence). Trimming left V 4 bases short and J 2 bases short, with 14 bases between. The CDR3 length is 15 residues. CDR3 region: CASSPGLLPNYGYTF. CDR3 bases: TGTGCCAGCAGCCCAGGACTCCTTCCGAACTATGGCTACACCTTC.

This CDR3 reads CASSLELGQGGTDTQYF. CDR3 DNA sequence: TGTGCCAGCAGCTTAGAACTCGGACAGGGGGGCACAGATACGCAGTATTTT. The V gene is TRBV11-2, the J gene TRBJ2-3; the match to TRBD1 covers 10 bases. The CDR3 has 17 amino acids. CDR1 is SGHAT and CDR2 is FQNNGV in the germline V gene. V was clipped by 0 bases and J by 1 base; unmatched bases: 4.

The V gene is TRBV5-1, the J gene TRBJ2-2; D is ambiguous. The CDR3 spans 16 residues. From germline, CDR1 is SGHRS and CDR2 YFSETQ. With 0 bases removed from V and 0 bases from J, the gap between germline ends came to 9 bases. In DNA, the CDR3 is TGCGCCAGCAGCTTGGGTAGAGGAGCGAACACCGGGGAGCTGTTTTTT. Translated: CASSLGRGANTGELFF.

V usage is TRBV5-1 and J usage is TRBJ1-1; D might be TRBD1 (6 bases). CDR1 is SGHRS, CDR2 YFSETQ, per germline. V dropped 4 bases and J dropped 5 bases, with 15 bases sitting between them. This CDR3 comprises 14 residues. The CDR3: CASSQDSPGTEAFF. The DNA for the CDR3 is TGCGCCAGCAGCCAGGACAGCCCGGGGACTGAAGCTTTCTTT.

This chain uses TRBV5-1 with TRBJ2-1, with 8 bases aligning to TRBD2. This CDR3 is 15 amino acids long. Germline values: CDR1 SGHRS, CDR2 YFSETQ. The junction had 3 bases not matched to a gene; V was cut back by 4 bases and J by 0 bases. This chain's CDR3 is CASSLSGSSYNEQFF. DNA for the CDR3: TGCGCCAGCAGCCTCAGCGGGAGCTCCTACAATGAGCAGTTCTTC.

The chain couples TRBV3-1 (or the pseudogene TRBV3-2) to TRBJ2-7, with D possibly being TRBD1 (6 bases). CDR3 size: 18 residues. Germline-derived CDR1 and CDR2 are LGHDT and YNNKEL (reference sequence). Trimming took 0 bases from V and 0 from J, leaving 18 bases between them. The CDR3 here is CASSQESPTGLSSYEQYF. CDR3 nucleotides: TGTGCCAGCAGCCAAGAGTCCCCAACAGGGTTGAGCTCCTACGAGCAGTACTTC.

The V call is TRBV7-9, the J call TRBJ1-1; D is perhaps TRBD1 (6 bases). The CDR3 consists of 14 residues. Germline CDR1 SEHNR, CDR2 FQNEAQ (reference sequence). The V and J ends lost 2 bases and 7 bases respectively, with 14 bases between them. CDR3 region: CASSLSRGAGEAFF. As DNA, the CDR3 is TGTGCCAGCAGCTTATCCAGGGGCGCGGGTGAAGCTTTCTTT.

The CDR3 DNA reads as TGTGCCACCAGTGATTCATATAACCGGGGAGTGCAGTACTTC. Protein product: CATSDSYNRGVQYF. V gene TRBV24-1 combines with J gene TRBJ2-7, with D possibly matching TRBD2 (5 bases). Germline values: CDR1 KGHDR, CDR2 SFDVKD. The CDR3 extends over 14 amino acids. The germline V and J ends were trimmed by 2 bases and 9 bases, with 16 bases remaining between them.

The rearrangement joins TRBV11-2 to TRBJ1-4, with TRBD1 matching 8 bases. Germline CDR1 reads SGHAT; CDR2 reads FQNNGV. The J segment lost 6 bases and the V segment lost 4 bases, leaving 4 bases of the junction unmatched. The CDR3 sequence is 14 residues long. This chain's CDR3 is CASSSQGVDEKLFF. The DNA of the CDR3 is TGTGCCAGCAGCTCACAGGGGGTTGATGAAAAACTGTTTTTT.

Concerning this clone: The identical CDR3 is also encoded by other nucleotide sequences in the sample. The genes are TRBV27 and TRBJ1-5; 9 bases fit TRBD1. The V and J ends lost 6 bases and 2 bases, in that order; junction bases with no gene match: 5. The CDR3 is 15 amino acids. The germline CDR1 and CDR2 sequences are MNHEY and SMNVEV (reference sequence). The CDR3 bases are TGTGCCAGCAGCCCGGGACAGGGTGGCAATCAGCCCCAGCATTTT. Its protein product is CASSPGQGGNQPQHF.

This chain uses TRBV4-1 with TRBJ2-7; TRBD1 might be the D (7 bases). Germline V gene data show CDR1 as MGHRA and CDR2 as YSYEKL. This CDR3 comprises 15 residues. V shed 6 bases and J shed 3 bases, with 18 bases lying between them. CDR3 residues: CASRPATGEDYEQYF. The CDR3 DNA reads as TGCGCCAGCAGACCCGCCACAGGGGAGGACTACGAGCAGTACTTC.

The chain has TRBV24-1 and TRBJ1-2; D unresolved. This CDR3 has 14 residues. Germline loops: CDR1 KGHDR, CDR2 SFDVKD. Trimming took 3 bases from V and 1 from J, leaving 8 bases between them. CDR3 amino acids: CATSDTGFNYGYTF. For the CDR3, the DNA is TGTGCCACCAGTGATACGGGGTTTAACTATGGCTACACCTTC.

This rearrangement joins TRBV28 to TRBJ2-2; TRBD1 matches 9 bases. Looked up from germline, CDR1 is MDHEN and CDR2 is SYDVKM. The CDR3 is made up of 16 amino acids. Germline trimming cut 5 bases from V and 4 bases from J; bases unmatched to any gene: 8. DNA for the CDR3: TGTGCCAGCAGTCCGCCGGGACAGGGACTCACCGGGGAGCTGTTTTTT. Translated: CASSPPGQGLTGELFF.